This T cell receptor (beta chain) was recorded in a study of CD8+CD57+ T cells in acquired aplastic anemia. About the research overall: Roughly 3.1 ug was the average amount of DNA from sorted CD4+ and CD8+ cells.

Researchers used genomic DNA as the template to profile TCR beta VDJ and CDR3. TCRdb used MiXCR to reprocess the reads, holding one entry per CDR3 protein. The table shows about 190,000 distinct CDR3 sequences, with about three fifths occurring only once. Study conclusions and caveats: Patients and controls shared 25 to 30 CD8+ CDR3 sequences, which appeared highly expressed in patients and within their immunodominant clones. Any difference that existed in CD8+ Simpson's diversity between patients and controls was not significant.

V dropped 4 bases and J dropped 4; count of bases not matched to a gene: 9. This CDR3 has 15 amino acids. Germline CDR1 and CDR2: SEHNR and FQNEAQ (reference sequence). A remark on this clonotype: Its antigen is undetermined.

The TCR comes from a human donor with severe aplastic anemia or a healthy control (not recorded which). The chain employs TRBV7-9 and TRBJ2-5; 7 nucleotides agree with TRBD1. The specimen sequenced was sorted CD4+, CD8+, or CD8+CD57+ T cells (not recorded which) from PBMCs. As DNA, the CDR3 is TGTGCCAGCAGCTCTCGACAGGGAGAGGTAGAGACCCAGTACTTC. Its translation is CASSSRQGEVETQYF.